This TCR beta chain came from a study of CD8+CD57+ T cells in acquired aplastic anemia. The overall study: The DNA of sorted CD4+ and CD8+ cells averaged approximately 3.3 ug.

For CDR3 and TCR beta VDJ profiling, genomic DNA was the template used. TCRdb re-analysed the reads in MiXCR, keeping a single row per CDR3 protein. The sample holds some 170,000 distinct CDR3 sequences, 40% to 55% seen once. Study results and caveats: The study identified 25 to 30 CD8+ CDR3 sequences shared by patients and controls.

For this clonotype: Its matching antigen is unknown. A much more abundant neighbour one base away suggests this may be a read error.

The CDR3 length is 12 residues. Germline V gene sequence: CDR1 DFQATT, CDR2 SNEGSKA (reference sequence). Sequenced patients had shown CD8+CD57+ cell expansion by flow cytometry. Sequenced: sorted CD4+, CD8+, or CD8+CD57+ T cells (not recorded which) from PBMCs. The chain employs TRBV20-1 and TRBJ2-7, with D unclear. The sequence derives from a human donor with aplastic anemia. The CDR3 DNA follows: TGCAGCACATTGGGGAAGGCAGACGAGCAGTACTTC. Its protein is CSTLGKADEQYF.